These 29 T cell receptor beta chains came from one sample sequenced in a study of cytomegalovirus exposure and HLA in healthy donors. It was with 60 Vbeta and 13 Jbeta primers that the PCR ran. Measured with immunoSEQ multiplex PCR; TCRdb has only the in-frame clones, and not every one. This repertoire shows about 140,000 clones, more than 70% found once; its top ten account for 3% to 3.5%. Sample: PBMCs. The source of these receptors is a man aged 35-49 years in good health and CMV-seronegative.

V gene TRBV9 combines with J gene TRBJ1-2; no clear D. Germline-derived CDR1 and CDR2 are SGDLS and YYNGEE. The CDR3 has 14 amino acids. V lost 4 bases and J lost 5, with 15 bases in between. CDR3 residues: CASSSGGQRYGYTF. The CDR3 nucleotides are TGTGCCAGCAGCTCAGGAGGTCAACGGTATGGCTACACCTTC.

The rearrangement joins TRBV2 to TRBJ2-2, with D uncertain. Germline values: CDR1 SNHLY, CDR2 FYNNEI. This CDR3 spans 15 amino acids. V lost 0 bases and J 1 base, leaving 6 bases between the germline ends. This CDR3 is CASSEASRNTGELFF. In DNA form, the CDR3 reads TGTGCCAGCAGTGAAGCGTCTAGGAACACCGGGGAGCTGTTTTTT.

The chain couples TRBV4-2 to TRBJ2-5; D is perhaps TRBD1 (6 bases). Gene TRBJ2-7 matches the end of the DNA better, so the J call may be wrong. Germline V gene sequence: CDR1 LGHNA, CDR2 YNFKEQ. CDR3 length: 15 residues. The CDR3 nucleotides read TGTGCCAGCAGCCAAGAGGACAGCGACTCCTACGAGCAGTACTTC. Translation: CASSQEDSDSYEQYF.

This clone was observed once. This CDR3 reads CASSQAGTSYQETQYF. The CDR3 nucleotides read TGCGCCAGCAGTCAGGCCGGGACTTCGTACCAAGAGACCCAGTACTTC. This chain uses TRBV23-1 with TRBJ2-5; possibly TRBD2 for D (6 bases). TRBV23-1 carries the ORF label, with uncertain function. The CDR3 consists of 16 residues. The V and J ends lost 3 bases and 0 bases respectively, with 14 bases between them.

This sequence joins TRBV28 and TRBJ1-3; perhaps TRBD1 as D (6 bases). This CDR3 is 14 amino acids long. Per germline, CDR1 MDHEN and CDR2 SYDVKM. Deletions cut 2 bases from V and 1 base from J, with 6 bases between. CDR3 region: CASSLTGSGNTIYF. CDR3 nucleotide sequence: TGTGCCAGCAGTTTAACAGGGTCTGGAAACACCATATATTTT.

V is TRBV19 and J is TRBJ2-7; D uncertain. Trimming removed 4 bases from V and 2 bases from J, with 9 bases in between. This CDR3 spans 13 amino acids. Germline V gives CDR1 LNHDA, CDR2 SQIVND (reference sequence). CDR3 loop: CASSRELTYEQYF. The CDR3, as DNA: TGTGCCAGTAGTAGAGAGTTAACCTACGAGCAGTACTTC.

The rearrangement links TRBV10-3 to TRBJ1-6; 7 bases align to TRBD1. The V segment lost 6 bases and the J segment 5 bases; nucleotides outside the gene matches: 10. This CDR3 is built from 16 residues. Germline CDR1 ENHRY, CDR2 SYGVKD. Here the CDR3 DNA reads TGTGCCATCAGCGGAGAGGGACAGCCAGATAATTCACCCCTCCACTTT. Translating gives CAISGEGQPDNSPLHF.

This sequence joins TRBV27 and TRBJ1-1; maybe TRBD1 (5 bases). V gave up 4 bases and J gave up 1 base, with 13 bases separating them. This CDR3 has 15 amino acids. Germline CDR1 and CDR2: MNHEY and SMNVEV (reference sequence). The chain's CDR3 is CASSSVGLPNTEAFF. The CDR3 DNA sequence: TGTGCCAGCAGTTCTGTGGGACTCCCGAACACTGAAGCTTTCTTT.

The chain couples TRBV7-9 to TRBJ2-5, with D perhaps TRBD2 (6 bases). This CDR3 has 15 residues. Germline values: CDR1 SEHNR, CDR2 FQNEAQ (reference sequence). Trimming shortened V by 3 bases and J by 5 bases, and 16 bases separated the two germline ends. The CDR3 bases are TGTGCCAGCAGCTTTTGGCCGGGGAGGACGGAGACCCAGTACTTC. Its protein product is CASSFWPGRTETQYF.

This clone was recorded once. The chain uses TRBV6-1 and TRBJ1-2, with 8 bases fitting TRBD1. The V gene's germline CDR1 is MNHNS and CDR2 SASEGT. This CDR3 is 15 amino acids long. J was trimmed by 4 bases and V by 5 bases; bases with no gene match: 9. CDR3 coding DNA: TGTGCCAGCAGTCCTGGGACAGGATATGGCTATGGCTACACCTTC. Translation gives CASSPGTGYGYGYTF.

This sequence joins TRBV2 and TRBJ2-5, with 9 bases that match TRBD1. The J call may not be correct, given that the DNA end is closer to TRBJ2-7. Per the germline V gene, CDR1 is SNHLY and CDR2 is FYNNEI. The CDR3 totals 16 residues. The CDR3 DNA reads TGTGCCAGCAGGGAACGGGGACAGGGAATGGCCTACGAGCAGTACTTC. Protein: CASRERGQGMAYEQYF.

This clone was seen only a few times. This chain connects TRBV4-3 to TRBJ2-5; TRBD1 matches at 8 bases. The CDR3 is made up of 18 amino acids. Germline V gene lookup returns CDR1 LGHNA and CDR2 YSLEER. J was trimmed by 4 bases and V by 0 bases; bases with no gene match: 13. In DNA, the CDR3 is TGCGCCAGCAGCCAAGATGGGCCCTACAGGGGGATCCGAGAGACCCAGTACTTC. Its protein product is CASSQDGPYRGIRETQYF.

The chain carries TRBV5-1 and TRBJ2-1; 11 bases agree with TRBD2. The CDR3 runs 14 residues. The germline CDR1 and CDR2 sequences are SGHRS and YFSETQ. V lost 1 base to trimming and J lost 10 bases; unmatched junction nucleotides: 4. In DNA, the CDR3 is TGCGCCAGCAGCTTGACGTTAGCGGGGGGGGAGCAGTTCTTC. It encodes CASSLTLAGGEQFF.

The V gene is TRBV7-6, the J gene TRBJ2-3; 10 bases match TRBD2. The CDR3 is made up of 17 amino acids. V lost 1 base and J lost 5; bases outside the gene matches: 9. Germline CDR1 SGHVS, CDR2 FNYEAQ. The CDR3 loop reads CASSLGAAGGPGDTQYF. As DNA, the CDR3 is TGTGCCAGCAGCTTAGGAGCAGCGGGGGGGCCCGGAGATACGCAGTATTTT.

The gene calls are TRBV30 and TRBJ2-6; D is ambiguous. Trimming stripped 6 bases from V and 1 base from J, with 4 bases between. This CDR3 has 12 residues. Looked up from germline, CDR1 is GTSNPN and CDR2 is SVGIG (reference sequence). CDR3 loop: CACKSGANVLTF. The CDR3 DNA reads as TGTGCCTGTAAATCTGGGGCCAACGTCCTGACTTTC.

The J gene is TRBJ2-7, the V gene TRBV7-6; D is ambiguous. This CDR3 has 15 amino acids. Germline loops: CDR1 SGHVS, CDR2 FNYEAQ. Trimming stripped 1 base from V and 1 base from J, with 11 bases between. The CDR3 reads CASSLDVGSSYEQYF. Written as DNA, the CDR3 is TGTGCCAGCAGCTTAGATGTTGGCAGTTCCTACGAGCAGTACTTC.

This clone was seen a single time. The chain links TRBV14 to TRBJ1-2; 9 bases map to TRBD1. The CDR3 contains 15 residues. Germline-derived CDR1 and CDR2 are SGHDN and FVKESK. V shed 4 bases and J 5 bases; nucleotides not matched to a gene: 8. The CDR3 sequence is CASSPLTGGGYGYTF. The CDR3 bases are TGTGCCAGCAGCCCTCTGACAGGGGGAGGGTATGGCTACACCTTC.

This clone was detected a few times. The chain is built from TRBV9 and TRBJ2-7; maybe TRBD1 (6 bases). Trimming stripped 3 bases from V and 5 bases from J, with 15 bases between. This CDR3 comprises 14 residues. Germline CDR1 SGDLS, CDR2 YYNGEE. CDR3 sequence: CASSADSVRDEQYF. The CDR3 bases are TGTGCCAGCAGCGCGGACAGCGTTAGGGACGAGCAGTACTTC. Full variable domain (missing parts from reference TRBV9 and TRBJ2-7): DSGVTQTPKHLITATGQRVTLRCSPRSGDLSVYWYQQSLDQGLQFLIQYYNGEERAKGNILERFSAQQFPDLHSELNLSSLELGDSALYFCASSADSVRDEQYFGPGTRLTVT.

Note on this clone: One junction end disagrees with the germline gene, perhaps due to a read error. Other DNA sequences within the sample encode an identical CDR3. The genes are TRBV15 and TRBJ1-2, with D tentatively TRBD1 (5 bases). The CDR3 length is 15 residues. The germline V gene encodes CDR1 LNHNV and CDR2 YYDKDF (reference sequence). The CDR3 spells CATSRAIQEHYGYTF. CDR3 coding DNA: TGTGCCACCAGCAGAGCCATACAGGAGCACTATGGTTACACCTTC.

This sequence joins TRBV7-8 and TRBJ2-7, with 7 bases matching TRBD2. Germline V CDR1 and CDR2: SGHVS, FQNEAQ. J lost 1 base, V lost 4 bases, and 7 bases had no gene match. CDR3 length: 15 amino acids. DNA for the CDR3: TGTGCCAGCAGCTCCAACGGGAGGCCTTCCTACGAGCAGTACTTC. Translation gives CASSSNGRPSYEQYF.

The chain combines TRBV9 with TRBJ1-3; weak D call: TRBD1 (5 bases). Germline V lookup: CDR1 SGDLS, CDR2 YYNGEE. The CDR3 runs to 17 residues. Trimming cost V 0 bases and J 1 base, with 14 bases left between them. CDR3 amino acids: CASSVATGGGSGNTIYF. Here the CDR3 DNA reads TGTGCCAGCAGCGTAGCTACTGGGGGGGGTTCTGGAAACACCATATATTTT.

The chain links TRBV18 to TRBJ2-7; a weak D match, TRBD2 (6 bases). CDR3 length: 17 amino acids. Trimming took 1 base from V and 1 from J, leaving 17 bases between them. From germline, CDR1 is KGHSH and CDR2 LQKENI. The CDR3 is CASSPRLGSPDSYEQYF. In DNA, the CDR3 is TGTGCCAGCTCACCACGCCTCGGGAGCCCTGATTCCTACGAGCAGTACTTC.

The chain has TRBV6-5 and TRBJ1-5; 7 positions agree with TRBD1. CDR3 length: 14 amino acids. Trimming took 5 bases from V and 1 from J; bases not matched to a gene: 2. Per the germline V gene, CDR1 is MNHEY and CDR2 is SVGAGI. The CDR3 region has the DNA TGTGCCAGCAGTACACAGGGGAGCAATCAGCCCCAGCATTTT. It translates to CASSTQGSNQPQHF.

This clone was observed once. The CDR3 bases are TGCGCCAGCAGGGGGGGGGTTCAGAACACTGAAGCTTTCTTT. Protein: CASRGGVQNTEAFF. The chain has TRBV5-1 and TRBJ1-1; TRBD1 is a possible D gene (5 bases). Deletions cut 5 bases from V and 1 base from J, with 12 bases between. The CDR3 has 14 residues. Per the germline V gene, CDR1 is SGHRS and CDR2 is YFSETQ.

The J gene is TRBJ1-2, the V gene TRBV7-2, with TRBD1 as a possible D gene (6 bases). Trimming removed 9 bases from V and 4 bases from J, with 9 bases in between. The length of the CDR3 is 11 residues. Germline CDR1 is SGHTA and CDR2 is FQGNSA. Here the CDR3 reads CASRTVYGYTF. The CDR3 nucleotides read TGTGCCAGTAGGACAGTCTATGGCTACACCTTC. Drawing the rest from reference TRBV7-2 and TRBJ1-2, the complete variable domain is GAGVSQSPSNKVTEKGKDVELRCDPISGHTALYWYRQSLGQGLEFLIYFQGNSAPDKSGLPSDRFSAERTGGSVSTLTIQRTQQEDSAVYLCASRTVYGYTFGSGTRLTVV.

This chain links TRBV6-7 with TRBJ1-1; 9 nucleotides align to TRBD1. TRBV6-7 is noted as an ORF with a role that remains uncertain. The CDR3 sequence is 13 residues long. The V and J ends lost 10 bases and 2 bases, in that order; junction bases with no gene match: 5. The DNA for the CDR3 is TGTGCCATCCCGGGACAGGGAAACACTGAAGCTTTCTTT. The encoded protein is CAIPGQGNTEAFF.

CDR3 amino acids: CASSPYRGDEAFF. The DNA for the CDR3 is TGTGCCAGCTCACCCTATCGGGGAGACGAAGCTTTCTTT. The rearrangement joins TRBV18 to TRBJ1-1; D gene unclear. Per germline, CDR1 KGHSH and CDR2 LQKENI. This CDR3 spans 13 amino acids. Between the trimmed V and J ends, which lost 3 bases and 8 bases, there was a span of 13 bases.

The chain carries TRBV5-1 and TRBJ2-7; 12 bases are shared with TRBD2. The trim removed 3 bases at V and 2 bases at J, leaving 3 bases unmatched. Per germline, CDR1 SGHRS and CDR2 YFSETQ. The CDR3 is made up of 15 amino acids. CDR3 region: CASSWLAGGPYEQYF. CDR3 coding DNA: TGCGCCAGCAGCTGGCTAGCGGGGGGGCCCTACGAGCAGTACTTC.

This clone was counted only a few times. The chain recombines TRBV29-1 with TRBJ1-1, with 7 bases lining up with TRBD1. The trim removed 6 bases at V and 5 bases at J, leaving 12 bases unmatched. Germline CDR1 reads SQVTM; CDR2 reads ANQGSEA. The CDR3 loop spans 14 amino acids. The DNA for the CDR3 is TGCAGCGTGAAAAACCGGGACAGCAGAACTGAAGCTTTCTTT. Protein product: CSVKNRDSRTEAFF.